Shown below are 17 T cell receptor beta chains from a single sample sequenced in a study of blood T cells in healthy people across ages. A second PCR of roughly 7 to 11 cycles used a sample-barcoded 5' primer and a J-beta primer mix. From the 5' RACE reads, TCRdb called clonotypes with MiXCR, one entry per CDR3 protein. The sample contains more than 650,000 distinct CDR3 sequences, about 24% of which appear only once. The sample taken for sequencing was blood. These receptors came from a man between 70 and 80 years old in good health.

The sample holds a few counts of this clonotype. The chain links TRBV5-1 to TRBJ2-5; the D is unclear. V lost 4 bases, J lost 7 bases, and 8 bases lay in between. The germline V gene encodes CDR1 SGHRS and CDR2 YFSETQ. The CDR3 spans 11 residues. The CDR3 region has the DNA TGCGCCAGCAGCCATAATGGGACCCAGTACTTC. It yields the protein CASSHNGTQYF.

V usage is TRBV15 and J usage is TRBJ2-5; D is unresolved. Germline assignment: CDR1 LNHNV and CDR2 YYDKDF (reference sequence). V was shortened by 0 bases and J by 3 bases, with 11 bases between the two germline ends. This CDR3 is built from 15 residues. The CDR3 loop is CATSRELEKKETQYF. CDR3 nucleotide sequence: TGTGCCACCAGCAGAGAATTGGAAAAGAAAGAGACCCAGTACTTC.

This chain joins TRBV7-9 and TRBJ2-1; D remains ambiguous. This CDR3 spans 13 amino acids. Trimming pared 5 bases from V and 4 bases from J, leaving 9 bases between. Germline loops: CDR1 SEHNR, CDR2 FQNEAQ (reference sequence). The CDR3 DNA follows: TGTGCCAGCAGCGAATACGGGTACAATGAGCAGTTCTTC. As protein: CASSEYGYNEQFF.

A few counts support this clonotype. The CDR3 here is CASSFPQGANTEAFF. For the CDR3, the DNA is TGTGCCAGCAGTTTCCCCCAAGGGGCGAACACTGAAGCTTTCTTT. The chain combines TRBV28 with TRBJ1-1; perhaps TRBD1 as D (5 bases). With 3 bases removed from V and 1 base from J, the gap between germline ends came to 12 bases. CDR3 length: 15 amino acids. The germline gives CDR1 MDHEN, CDR2 SYDVKM. The complete variable domain, with remaining parts taken from reference TRBV28 and TRBJ1-1, reads DVKVTQSSRYLVKRTGEKVFLECVQDMDHENMFWYRQDPGLGLRLIYFSYDVKMKEKGDIPEGYSVSREKKERFSLILESASTNQTSMYLCASSFPQGANTEAFFGQGTRLTVV.

The sample holds a few counts of this clonotype. CDR3 sequence reads: CASSPWAGEAFF. The DNA for the CDR3 is TGTGCCAGCAGCCCCTGGGCGGGTGAAGCTTTCTTT. The V and J genes are TRBV6-2 or TRBV6-3 and TRBJ1-1, with D unresolved. V shed 6 bases and J shed 7 bases, with 12 bases lying between them. Per germline, CDR1 MNHEY and CDR2 SVGEGT. The CDR3 totals 12 residues.

This clonotype showed up just a few times. The J gene is TRBJ1-5, the V gene TRBV7-9; possible D gene TRBD1, 5 bases. The CDR3 consists of 15 residues. The V gene's germline CDR1 is SEHNR and CDR2 FQNEAQ (reference sequence). Trimming stripped 6 bases from V and 2 bases from J, with 14 bases between. The DNA of the CDR3 is TGTGCCAGCAGACCTCCAGGGTTCCGCAATCAGCCCCAGCATTTT. It yields the protein CASRPPGFRNQPQHF.

For the CDR3, the DNA is TGTGCCAGCAGTTCGTCTCTGGGGGGAGGGCCTAACAATGAGCAGTTCTTC. This sequence encodes CASSSSLGGGPNNEQFF. The chain links TRBV12-3 or TRBV12-4 to TRBJ2-1; TRBD2 matches at 7 bases. This CDR3 comprises 17 residues. V was pared by 4 bases and J by 5 bases, with 14 bases of the junction left unmatched.

The chain joins TRBV5-6 to TRBJ2-3, with a possible D match to TRBD2 (5 bases). Trimming left V 1 base short and J 6 bases short, with 12 bases between. Germline-derived CDR1 and CDR2 are SGHDT and YYEEEE. This CDR3 contains 14 residues. CDR3 residues: CASSLPGLGDTQYF. Here the CDR3 DNA reads TGTGCCAGCAGCTTGCCCGGACTCGGGGATACGCAGTATTTT.

The gene calls are TRBV6-5 and TRBJ2-5; weak D call: TRBD2 (6 bases). This CDR3 has 14 amino acids. V was trimmed by 0 bases and J by 5 bases, leaving 10 bases between them. From germline, CDR1 is MNHEY and CDR2 SVGAGI. CDR3 in DNA: TGTGCCAGCAGTTACTCGAATCGGGGGGAGACCCAGTACTTC. This translates into CASSYSNRGETQYF.

The J gene is TRBJ1-1, the V gene TRBV24-1; D remains unclear. This CDR3 is 13 amino acids long. V lost 0 bases and J lost 7, with 8 bases in between. The V gene's germline CDR1 is KGHDR and CDR2 SFDVKD. For the CDR3, the DNA is TGTGCCACCAGTGATTTGCGGAGGATTGAAGCTTTCTTT. It codes for CATSDLRRIEAFF.

This clonotype was counted between two and nine times. The chain links TRBV20-1 to TRBJ2-3; D is possibly TRBD2 (6 bases). Trimming pared 0 bases from V and 4 bases from J, leaving 14 bases between. The CDR3 runs 15 residues. Per germline, CDR1 DFQATT and CDR2 SNEGSKA (reference sequence). The chain's CDR3 is CSARDWRDIADTQYF. CDR3 DNA: TGCAGTGCTAGAGATTGGCGGGATATAGCAGATACGCAGTATTTT.

The genes are TRBV20-1 and TRBJ2-3, with D unclear. From germline, CDR1 is DFQATT and CDR2 SNEGSKA (reference sequence). CDR3 length: 15 residues. V dropped 3 bases and J dropped 0 bases, with 13 bases sitting between them. CDR3 loop: CSASGSTPSTDTQYF. CDR3 sequence (DNA): TGCAGTGCTAGTGGCTCAACACCTAGCACAGATACGCAGTATTTT.

This clonotype has a single count. The junction and the germline gene differ at one end; a read error may be behind it. The chain links TRBV7-2 to TRBJ1-1; maybe TRBD1 (5 bases). The CDR3 sequence is 13 residues long. Germline V gene data show CDR1 as SGHTA and CDR2 as FQGNSA. This CDR3 is CASSSGMNTEASF. CDR3 DNA sequence: TGTGCCAGCAGCTCAGGGATGAACACTGAAGCTTCCTTT.

This clonotype was detected only a few times. The CDR3 is CASSSHNSPLHF. The CDR3 DNA follows: TGTGCCAGCAGTTCCCACAATTCACCCCTCCACTTT. The V gene is TRBV12-3 or TRBV12-4, the J gene TRBJ1-6; D is unresolved. CDR3 length equals 12 residues. V was trimmed by 4 bases and J by 7 bases, leaving 5 bases between them.

The V call is TRBV21-1, the J call TRBJ2-5; TRBD2, the table's D call, lacks a check against the DNA. TRBV21-1 is recorded as a pseudogene. The CDR3 is made up of 16 amino acids. This CDR3 is CASSKKALEYQETQYF. CDR3 nucleotides: TGTGCCAGCAGCAAAAAGGCCCTGGAGTACCAAGAGACCCAGTACTTC.

Turning to this clonotype: The germline gene is not matched at one end of the junction; a read error may be the cause. The genes are TRBV5-1 and TRBJ2-1, with a tentative D call TRBD1 (6 bases). CDR3 length: 13 residues. Germline V gene data show CDR1 as SGHRS and CDR2 as YFSETQ. The DNA of the CDR3 is TGCGCCGGCAGCCCAGGACAGAACAATGAGCAGTTCTTC. This gives the protein CAGSPGQNNEQFF.

This clonotype came up a few times. The CDR3 region is CASSLTQGPNQPQHF. CDR3 sequence (DNA): TGTGCCAGCAGTCTTACACAGGGCCCCAATCAGCCCCAGCATTTT. The chain employs TRBV12-3 or TRBV12-4 and TRBJ1-5, with a possible D match to TRBD1 (6 bases). The germline V and J ends were trimmed by 5 bases and 3 bases, with 14 bases remaining between them. This CDR3 contains 15 residues.